The 28 T cell receptor beta chains in this list originate from one sample, sequenced in a study of blood T cell repertoires in COVID-19. Only in-frame clones appear in the TCRdb table, and some are missing; sequencing was by immunoSEQ multiplex PCR. The data contain some 190,000 clones, roughly 84% of them singletons. Sequencing was done on a sample of peripheral blood. The origin of the receptors is a woman of 80 years or more with active or convalescent COVID-19.

This chain links TRBV18 with TRBJ2-7; D might be TRBD1 (7 bases). The CDR3 is made up of 14 amino acids. The germline V gene encodes CDR1 KGHSH and CDR2 LQKENI. V was pared by 4 bases and J by 6 bases, with 16 bases between. This chain's CDR3 is CASSRRQGDFEQYF. CDR3 nucleotide sequence: TGTGCCAGCTCACGCCGGCAGGGGGACTTCGAGCAGTACTTC.

V is TRBV11-3 and J is TRBJ2-1, with TRBD2 as a possible D gene (6 bases). V was pared by 3 bases and J by 3 bases, with 9 bases between. The CDR3 loop spans 14 amino acids. CDR1 is SGHNT, CDR2 YENEEA, per germline. CDR3 sequence (DNA): TGTGCCAGCAGCTTGGAGGGGAACTACAATGAGCAGTTCTTC. This translates into CASSLEGNYNEQFF.

The chain couples TRBV19 to TRBJ1-5; D not resolved. The CDR3 runs 16 residues. V dropped 3 bases and J dropped 2 bases, with 14 bases sitting between them. Germline CDR1 LNHDA, CDR2 SQIVND (reference sequence). The CDR3 DNA follows: TGTGCCAGTAGTATTGAGGCGGCCGGGGGCAATCAGCCCCAGCATTTT. This encodes CASSIEAAGGNQPQHF.

The rearrangement joins TRBV5-1 to TRBJ2-7; 9 nucleotides line up with TRBD2. The CDR3 sequence is 16 residues long. The junction had 9 bases not matched to a gene; V was cut back by 3 bases and J by 2 bases. The germline V gene encodes CDR1 SGHRS and CDR2 YFSETQ. The CDR3 spells CASSYQSGRPTYEQYF. The DNA of the CDR3 is TGCGCCAGCAGCTATCAAAGCGGGAGGCCGACCTACGAGCAGTACTTC.

Comment on this clone: This specimen includes other DNA sequences encoding the same CDR3. As DNA, the CDR3 is TGTGCCAGCTCACCCCCCGGGGATACGCAGTATTTT. Translating it yields CASSPPGDTQYF. This chain links TRBV18 with TRBJ2-3; D uncertain. Between the trimmed V and J ends, which lost 3 bases and 6 bases, there was a span of 7 bases. Germline loops: CDR1 KGHSH, CDR2 LQKENI. The CDR3 is made up of 12 amino acids.

The chain is built from TRBV19 and TRBJ2-1; 16 nucleotides match TRBD2. The V gene end was trimmed by 2 bases and the J gene end by 0 bases; junction bases not matched to a gene: 4. Germline CDR1 and CDR2: LNHDA and SQIVND (reference sequence). The CDR3 has 19 residues. The CDR3 DNA reads as TGTGCCAGTAGTATACGGGGACTAGCGGGAGGGAGCTCCTACAATGAGCAGTTCTTC. This encodes CASSIRGLAGGSSYNEQFF.

This chain connects TRBV5-1 to TRBJ1-4; no clear D gene. V gave up 0 bases and J gave up 10 bases, with 13 bases separating them. Germline lookup yields CDR1 SGHRS and CDR2 YFSETQ. The CDR3 contains 14 residues. This CDR3 is CASSLGDEEGKLFF. The CDR3 DNA sequence: TGCGCCAGCAGCTTGGGAGATGAGGAGGGAAAACTGTTTTTT.

This chain connects TRBV7-6 to TRBJ2-3; 11 bases are shared with TRBD2. CDR1 SGHVS and CDR2 FNYEAQ come from the germline V gene. The ends lost 8 bases at V and 6 bases at J; junction bases unmatched: 13. The CDR3 spans 16 residues. The CDR3 nucleotides are TGTGCCAGCGGAGGGGCTGGTGCTAGCGGGGGGGATACGCAGTATTTT. Its translation: CASGGAGASGGDTQYF. Full variable domain (missing parts from reference TRBV7-6 and TRBJ2-3): GAGVSQSPRYKVTKRGQDVALRCDPISGHVSLYWYRQALGQGPEFLTYFNYEAQQDKSGLPNDRFSAERPEGSISTLTIQRTEQRDSAMYRCASGGAGASGGDTQYFGPGTRLTVL.

The chain couples TRBV18 to TRBJ2-1; 10 positions agree with TRBD2. Trimming at V came to 5 bases and at J to 0 bases, leaving 7 bases not matched to a gene. Germline V gives CDR1 KGHSH, CDR2 LQKENI. The CDR3 is 17 amino acids. The CDR3 loop is CASSSSRTSGSYNEQFF. DNA of the CDR3: TGTGCCAGCTCATCGTCTCGGACTAGCGGCTCCTACAATGAGCAGTTCTTC.

This sequence joins TRBV20-1 and TRBJ2-2; 8 nucleotides match TRBD2. Per the germline V gene, CDR1 is DFQATT and CDR2 is SNEGSKA (reference sequence). This CDR3 region has 18 residues. V was pared by 3 bases and J by 6 bases, with 18 bases of the junction left unmatched. CDR3 nucleotides: TGCAGTGCTAGTCCTATCTTCCGGGGGGGGAAACAACCCGGGGAGCTGTTTTTT. Protein product: CSASPIFRGGKQPGELFF.

The chain recombines TRBV5-1 with TRBJ2-7; 9 bases align to TRBD1. The CDR3 sequence is 16 residues long. V shed 0 bases, J shed 3 bases, and the junction held 7 bases outside the gene matches. Per the germline V gene, CDR1 is SGHRS and CDR2 is YFSETQ. The CDR3 protein is CASSLARDRVFYEQYF. CDR3 DNA: TGCGCCAGCAGCTTGGCCCGGGACAGGGTTTTCTACGAGCAGTACTTC.

V is TRBV19 and J is TRBJ1-2; a possible D gene is TRBD1 (6 bases). Looked up from germline, CDR1 is LNHDA and CDR2 is SQIVND (reference sequence). V was shortened by 7 bases and J by 4 bases, with 16 bases between the two germline ends. The CDR3 spans 14 residues. CDR3 in DNA: TGTGCCAGTACCACAACGGGACATTCCTATGGCTACACCTTC. As protein: CASTTTGHSYGYTF.

The chain carries TRBV5-8 and TRBJ1-2; the D gene is possibly TRBD1 (5 bases). Germline-derived CDR1 and CDR2 are SGHTS and YDEGEE. Trimming removed 4 bases from V and 4 bases from J, with 17 bases in between. CDR3 length equals 15 residues. The chain's CDR3 is CASSPGHYSGYGYTF. The CDR3 DNA reads TGTGCCAGCAGCCCAGGACATTACTCGGGCTATGGCTACACCTTC.

The genes are TRBV12-3 or TRBV12-4 and TRBJ1-1; 7 bases agree with TRBD1. The junction had 6 bases not matched to a gene; V was cut back by 4 bases and J by 7 bases. This CDR3 contains 13 residues. In DNA, the CDR3 is TGTGCCAGCAGTTACCAGGGGGAAATTGAAGCTTTCTTT. Amino acids: CASSYQGEIEAFF.

The genes are TRBV11-3 and TRBJ2-3, with D possibly matching TRBD1 (6 bases). The germline V and J ends were trimmed by 1 base and 1 base, with 9 bases remaining between them. The CDR3 totals 15 residues. Germline V CDR1 and CDR2: SGHNT, YENEEA. The CDR3 loop reads CASSLAGAGTDTQYF. The CDR3 DNA reads TGTGCCAGCAGCTTAGCAGGGGCCGGCACAGATACGCAGTATTTT.

The chain combines TRBV3-1 (or the pseudogene TRBV3-2) with TRBJ1-2; D possibly corresponds to TRBD1 (5 bases). Trimming pared 3 bases from V and 4 bases from J, leaving 12 bases between. The CDR3 has 14 residues. The germline V gene has CDR1 LGHDT and CDR2 YNNKEL (reference sequence). CDR3 amino acids: CASSHTQGGYGYTF. CDR3 nucleotides: TGTGCCAGCAGCCATACGCAGGGAGGCTATGGCTACACCTTC.

This sequence joins TRBV2 and TRBJ1-5; the D is unclear. Trimming left V 2 bases short and J 7 bases short, with 9 bases between. CDR3 size: 13 residues. Germline CDR1 reads SNHLY; CDR2 reads FYNNEI. CDR3 in amino acids: CASSEREGQPQHF. The CDR3 nucleotides are TGTGCCAGCAGTGAAAGGGAGGGACAGCCCCAGCATTTT.

The rearrangement links TRBV5-5 to TRBJ1-5; D not resolved. Looked up from germline, CDR1 is SGHKS and CDR2 is YYEKEE (reference sequence). The length of the CDR3 is 17 residues. Trimming shortened V by 2 bases and J by 2 bases, and 17 bases separated the two germline ends. CDR3: CASSLERQEGGNQPQHF. Here the CDR3 DNA reads TGTGCCAGCAGCTTAGAGAGGCAGGAGGGTGGCAATCAGCCCCAGCATTTT.

The rearrangement joins TRBV10-3 to TRBJ2-3; D is possibly TRBD1 (5 bases). V gave up 8 bases and J gave up 6 bases, with 15 bases separating them. Germline CDR1 reads ENHRY; CDR2 reads SYGVKD. This CDR3 comprises 13 residues. Here the CDR3 reads CAIGPYGADTQYF. CDR3 sequence (DNA): TGTGCCATCGGACCCTATGGGGCGGATACGCAGTATTTT.

The genes are TRBV3-1 (or the pseudogene TRBV3-2) and TRBJ1-2; 7 bases are shared with TRBD1. The V gene's germline CDR1 is LGHDT and CDR2 YNNKEL (reference sequence). This CDR3 is built from 13 residues. V lost 4 bases and J lost 8; bases outside the gene matches: 7. The CDR3 nucleotides read TGTGCCAGCAGCCTTAGACAGGGCTCCGGCTACACCTTC. Translation gives CASSLRQGSGYTF.

The rearrangement links TRBV29-1 to TRBJ1-1; 7 nucleotides agree with TRBD1. The J segment lost 3 bases and the V segment lost 7 bases, leaving 14 bases of the junction unmatched. The germline CDR1 and CDR2 sequences are SQVTM and ANQGSEA. CDR3 length: 15 residues. The CDR3 reads CSANRGSGSDTEAFF. The CDR3 coding sequence is TGCAGCGCAAACAGGGGTTCAGGGTCGGACACTGAAGCTTTCTTT.

The rearrangement uses TRBV28 and TRBJ1-5; D remains unclear. Germline CDR1 is MDHEN and CDR2 is SYDVKM. V was clipped by 5 bases and J by 7 bases, with 30 bases between them. This CDR3 comprises 19 residues. The CDR3 bases are TGTGCCAGCAGTCCCCAAAGACTTTCGGGTGGTTGGGGAGGGCAGCCCCAGCATTTT. Translated: CASSPQRLSGGWGGQPQHF.

The chain carries TRBV3-1 (or the pseudogene TRBV3-2) and TRBJ2-1; 14 nucleotides align to TRBD2. The CDR3 is made up of 17 amino acids. CDR1 is LGHDT, CDR2 YNNKEL, per germline (reference sequence). V dropped 4 bases and J dropped 8; count of bases not matched to a gene: 10. This CDR3 is CASSRPAGTSGSYEQFF. In DNA, the CDR3 is TGTGCCAGCAGCCGCCCCGCCGGGACTAGCGGGAGTTATGAGCAGTTCTTC.

This clone showed up just a few times. V is TRBV10-3 and J is TRBJ1-1; 8 bases align to TRBD1. V dropped 0 bases and J dropped 0; count of bases not matched to a gene: 6. The CDR3 loop spans 17 amino acids. Per the germline V gene, CDR1 is ENHRY and CDR2 is SYGVKD. This CDR3 is CAISESSRGLMNTEAFF. CDR3 sequence (DNA): TGTGCCATCAGTGAGTCTAGCAGGGGGCTTATGAACACTGAAGCTTTCTTT.

In this sample, this clone turned up a few times. This CDR3 reads CASQYSSGNTIYF. In DNA form, the CDR3 reads TGTGCCAGTCAATACAGCTCTGGAAACACCATATATTTT. The rearrangement joins TRBV12-3 or TRBV12-4 to TRBJ1-3; no firm D call. The germline V and J ends were trimmed by 9 bases and 0 bases, with 9 bases remaining between them. The CDR3 extends over 13 amino acids.

The genes are TRBV12-3 or TRBV12-4 and TRBJ2-4, with TRBD1 matching 9 bases. This CDR3 is 13 amino acids long. Unmatched junction bases numbered 1, after V lost 6 bases and J lost 4 bases. The CDR3 spells CASSDRGKNIQYF. CDR3 DNA: TGTGCCAGCAGCGACAGGGGGAAAAACATTCAGTACTTC.

DNA for the CDR3: TGTGCCAGCAGTGCAGGGGCCATGAACACTGAAGCTTTCTTT. This gives the protein CASSAGAMNTEAFF. This sequence joins TRBV2 and TRBJ1-1, with D maybe TRBD1 (6 bases). There are 14 residues in the CDR3. Germline values: CDR1 SNHLY, CDR2 FYNNEI. V lost 4 bases and J lost 0, with 9 bases in between.

This chain joins TRBV19 and TRBJ2-7; D is unresolved. V was shortened by 4 bases and J by 6 bases, with 16 bases between the two germline ends. This CDR3 comprises 14 residues. Germline V gene data show CDR1 as LNHDA and CDR2 as SQIVND (reference sequence). The CDR3 region is CASSTLVEAAEQYF. The CDR3 DNA follows: TGTGCCAGTAGTACCTTAGTAGAAGCTGCCGAGCAGTACTTC.